The 20 T cell receptor beta chains in this list originate from one sample, sequenced in a study of neurological immune-mediated disorders (dated by TCRdb to the late 2010s). Libraries were prepared through 5' RACE. TCRdb shows the sequencer as Illumina HiSeq 2500. TCRdb ran its own pipeline on the public reads, namely fastp trimming at Q25 and MiXCR clone calling, and kept in-frame beta chains. Every entry covers one CDR3 protein and lists the most common genes and DNA from its rows. The sample table records 30,000 to 35,000 distinct CDR3 sequences; approximately 20% of these occur just once. Just under 30% of the sample belongs to the ten largest clones. Input material: CD4+ T cells from blood. All receptors come from a man aged 50-59 years with HTLV-1-associated myelopathy (HAM/TSP).

This clonotype was picked up many times. The genes are TRBV12-5 and TRBJ2-7; D is unresolved. The CDR3 loop spans 13 amino acids. V dropped 4 bases and J dropped 1 base, with 8 bases sitting between them. Germline V gene lookup returns CDR1 LGHNT and CDR2 FRNRAP. This CDR3 reads CASGYDPSYEQYF. The CDR3, as DNA: TGTGCTAGTGGTTACGACCCGTCCTACGAGCAGTACTTC.

This clonotype was found many times. The V and J genes are TRBV18 and TRBJ1-5, with 9 bases that match TRBD1. The V and J ends lost 4 bases and 4 bases, in that order; junction bases with no gene match: 8. Germline CDR1 KGHSH, CDR2 LQKENI. This CDR3 region has 16 residues. The CDR3 sequence is CASSLRGQGGNQPQHF. DNA for the CDR3: TGTGCCAGCTCACTCCGGGGACAGGGCGGGAATCAGCCCCAGCATTTT.

At least ten counts were recorded for this clonotype. V gene TRBV2 combines with J gene TRBJ1-1; D is ambiguous. CDR3 length: 13 residues. Germline CDR1 reads SNHLY; CDR2 reads FYNNEI. V lost 3 bases and J 2 bases, leaving 7 bases between the germline ends. CDR3 in amino acids: CASSDSRNTEAFF. CDR3 coding DNA: TGTGCCAGCAGTGACAGCAGAAACACTGAAGCTTTCTTT.

Many counts were recorded for this clonotype. This chain connects TRBV7-2 to TRBJ2-5; no reliable D call. CDR3 size: 13 residues. Between the trimmed V and J ends, which lost 1 base and 2 bases, there was a span of 5 bases. The germline V gene encodes CDR1 SGHTA and CDR2 FQGNSA. The CDR3 sequence: CASSLEVQETQYF. The CDR3 nucleotides read TGTGCCAGCAGCTTAGAAGTTCAAGAGACCCAGTACTTC.

This clonotype was seen many times. The genes are TRBV7-9 and TRBJ2-3; possibly TRBD1 or TRBD2 for D (5 bases each). The CDR3 contains 15 residues. The V gene lost 7 bases and the J gene lost 0 bases, with 14 bases spanning the gap. Per the germline V gene, CDR1 is SEHNR and CDR2 is FQNEAQ (reference sequence). CDR3 loop: CASTWGLTSTDTQYF. CDR3 sequence (DNA): TGTGCCAGCACCTGGGGGTTAACTAGCACAGATACGCAGTATTTT. Complete variable domain (other parts from reference TRBV7-9 and TRBJ2-3): DTGVSQNPRHKITKRGQNVTFRCDPISEHNRLYWYRQTLGQGPEFLTYFQNEAQLEKSRLLSDRFSAERPKGSFSTLEIQRTEQGDSAMYLCASTWGLTSTDTQYFGPGTRLTVL.

A note on this clonotype: The junction and the germline gene differ at one end; a read error may be behind it. V is TRBV5-1 and J is TRBJ2-7, with D possibly being TRBD1 (6 bases). This CDR3 has 15 residues. CDR1 is SGHRS and CDR2 is YFSETQ in the germline V gene. This CDR3 reads CASSLVPNRDNFRDF. CDR3 sequence (DNA): TGCGCCAGCAGCTTGGTCCCGAACAGGGATAACTTTCGGGACTTC.

This clonotype was seen many times. V gene TRBV5-1 combines with J gene TRBJ2-3; 9 bases are shared with TRBD2. With 3 bases clipped from V and 2 bases from J, the junction kept 13 bases outside the gene matches. CDR1 is SGHRS, CDR2 YFSETQ, per germline. There are 18 residues in the CDR3. CDR3 sequence: CASSSPRAGGSLTDTQYF. The CDR3 coding sequence is TGCGCCAGCAGCTCCCCCCGGGCGGGGGGGTCTCTCACAGATACGCAGTATTTT.

Regarding this clonotype: A read error may be the cause here, since a much bigger clone is one base away. The rearrangement joins TRBV5-1 to TRBJ1-1; perhaps TRBD1 as D (5 bases). Germline lookup yields CDR1 SGHRS and CDR2 YFSETQ. This CDR3 has 13 residues. CDR3 amino acids: CSSGPGPGGLAFF. The CDR3 nucleotides are TGCTCCAGCGGGCCGGGCCCCGGGGGATTGGCTTTCTTT.

This clonotype was counted many times. This chain connects TRBV5-1 to TRBJ1-1; weak D call: TRBD1 (6 bases). The germline CDR1 and CDR2 sequences are SGHRS and YFSETQ. There are 15 residues in the CDR3. V was cut by 0 bases and J by 5 bases, with 14 bases left in between. CDR3 in amino acids: CASSLGAGDNTEAFF. For the CDR3, the DNA is TGCGCCAGCAGCTTGGGGGCAGGGGATAATACTGAAGCTTTCTTT.

This clonotype turned up a few times. This chain connects TRBV6-5 to TRBJ2-3, with 13 bases identical to TRBD2. The CDR3 runs to 17 residues. Trimming cost V 6 bases and J 5 bases; bases outside gene matches: 11. CDR1 is MNHEY, CDR2 SVGAGI, per germline. The CDR3: CASSRRGTSGVLDTQYF. The CDR3 nucleotides read TGTGCCAGCAGCCGTCGCGGGACTAGCGGGGTTCTAGATACGCAGTATTTT.

This clonotype was seen repeatedly, ten times or more. The chain uses TRBV5-1 and TRBJ2-1; the match to TRBD1 covers 9 bases. CDR1 SGHRS and CDR2 YFSETQ come from the germline V gene. The V segment lost 4 bases and the J segment 8 bases; nucleotides outside the gene matches: 16. The CDR3 contains 17 residues. In DNA, the CDR3 is TGCGCCAGCAGCAACAAGCCATCGGGACAGGGTTTCGATGAGCAGTTCTTC. Translation: CASSNKPSGQGFDEQFF.

The sample holds many counts of this clonotype. J is TRBJ2-5 and V is TRBV5-1; D ambiguous. The CDR3 consists of 11 residues. Germline CDR1 and CDR2: SGHRS and YFSETQ. V was clipped by 5 bases and J by 2 bases, with 4 bases between them. As DNA, the CDR3 is TGCGCCAGCAGGTATCAAGAGACCCAGTACTTC. It codes for CASRYQETQYF. Together with reference TRBV5-1 and TRBJ2-5, the CDR3 gives the full variable domain: KAGVTQTPRYLIKTRGQQVTLSCSPISGHRSVSWYQQTPGQGLQFLFEYFSETQRNKGNFPGRFSGRQFSNSRSEMNVSTLELGDSALYLCASRYQETQYFGPGTRLLVL.

This clonotype was counted at least ten times. J is TRBJ1-5 and V is TRBV7-2; 8 bases fit TRBD1. Unmatched junction bases numbered 1, after V lost 0 bases and J lost 3 bases. The germline V gene encodes CDR1 SGHTA and CDR2 FQGNSA. The CDR3 totals 15 residues. CDR3 residues: CASSLAGQANQPQHF. The CDR3 DNA follows: TGTGCCAGCAGCTTAGCGGGACAGGCCAATCAGCCCCAGCATTTT.

J is TRBJ2-3 and V is TRBV5-1; 7 positions agree with TRBD2. Germline V gives CDR1 SGHRS, CDR2 YFSETQ. The CDR3 is made up of 15 amino acids. V gave up 4 bases and J gave up 0 bases; unmatched junction bases: 5. The CDR3 region has the DNA TGCGCCAGCAGCCCTAGCGGTGATAGCACAGATACGCAGTATTTT. It translates to CASSPSGDSTDTQYF.

This clonotype came up many times. The V gene is TRBV5-1, the J gene TRBJ2-7, with D possibly being TRBD2 (7 bases). Trimming cost V 4 bases and J 3 bases, with 20 bases left between them. CDR1 and CDR2 (germline): SGHRS, YFSETQ. This CDR3 comprises 16 residues. The CDR3 nucleotides read TGCGCCAGCAGCCGAGGCGGGGGCGGGACCGGCTACGAGCAGTACTTC. It codes for CASSRGGGGTGYEQYF.

This clonotype has a count of ten or more. The chain joins TRBV5-5 to TRBJ2-7; TRBD1 agrees at 12 bases. The CDR3 is 15 amino acids. V shed 5 bases and J 6 bases; nucleotides not matched to a gene: 9. CDR1 is SGHKS, CDR2 YYEKEE, per germline (reference sequence). CDR3 region: CASSYPGQGAPEQYF. The CDR3 region has the DNA TGTGCCAGCAGTTATCCGGGACAGGGGGCCCCCGAGCAGTACTTC. The full variable domain, completed using reference TRBV5-5 and TRBJ2-7, is DAGVTQSPTHLIKTRGQQVTLRCSPISGHKSVSWYQQVLGQGPQFIFQYYEKEERGRGNFPDRFSARQFPNYSSELNVNALLLGDSALYLCASSYPGQGAPEQYFGPGTRLTVT.

This clonotype was seen at least ten times. The chain joins TRBV6-6 to TRBJ1-4, with no clear D. Trimming pared 4 bases from V and 7 bases from J, leaving 7 bases between. The germline CDR1 and CDR2 sequences are MNHNY and SVGAGI (reference sequence). This CDR3 has 12 residues. For the CDR3, the DNA is TGTGCCAGCAGTTTCTGGGCTGAAAAACTGTTTTTT. As protein: CASSFWAEKLFF.

This clonotype was observed many times. The V and J genes are TRBV7-6 and TRBJ1-1, with 8 bases identical to TRBD1. Looked up from germline, CDR1 is SGHVS and CDR2 is FNYEAQ. This CDR3 contains 15 residues. The ends lost 1 base at V and 6 bases at J; junction bases unmatched: 7. The CDR3 loop is CASSLGVQGAAEAFF. The CDR3 nucleotides read TGTGCCAGCAGCTTAGGGGTGCAGGGGGCCGCTGAAGCTTTCTTT.

The sample holds many counts of this clonotype. The chain uses TRBV28 and TRBJ2-7; 8 bases fit TRBD1. The germline gives CDR1 MDHEN, CDR2 SYDVKM. V shed 10 bases, J shed 3 bases, and the junction held 5 bases outside the gene matches. The CDR3 contains 12 residues. The CDR3 region is CAILGQGYEQYF. CDR3 nucleotide sequence: TGTGCCATCTTAGGACAGGGCTACGAGCAGTACTTC.

This clonotype has ten or more counts. The CDR3 nucleotides read TGCAGTGCCTTATCTAACAGGGTTGGCTACGAGCAGTACTTC. Translated: CSALSNRVGYEQYF. The gene calls are TRBV20-1 and TRBJ2-7; D perhaps matches TRBD1 (6 bases). The CDR3 totals 14 residues. Germline lookup yields CDR1 DFQATT and CDR2 SNEGSKA (reference sequence). The ends were cut back, 6 bases at V and 3 bases at J, with 18 bases in the middle.